A selection of T cell receptor beta chains follows, all from one sample in a study of blood T cells in healthy people across ages. MiXCR was run by TCRdb on the 5' RACE reads, yielding one entry per CDR3 protein. The repertoire holds around 1.7 million distinct CDR3 sequences, with roughly 27% as singletons. Sequencing was performed on blood. The receptor source for this set is a woman between 25 and 40 years old in good health. CDR3s include the opening cysteine and the closing phenylalanine or tryptophan. The order of the fields is J gene, clone size, D gene, V gene, CDR3 protein, CDR3 DNA. A D gene is named only where the DNA matches it firmly. Clone sizes are given selectively: once, few, many, or a class where the clone is expanded.

J gene: TRBJ2-7
clone size: -
D gene: -
V gene: TRBV5-1
CDR3 protein: CVSSLFPGREEQYF
CDR3 DNA: TGCGTCAGCAGCTTGTTCCCAGGACGAGAAGAGCAGTACTTC

J gene: TRBJ2-2
clone size: once
D gene: TRBD1
V gene: TRBV9
CDR3 protein: CASSLGVQGATGELFF
CDR3 DNA: TGTGCCAGCAGCCTTGGTGTACAGGGGGCCACCGGGGAGCTGTTTTTT

J gene: TRBJ2-1
clone size: -
D gene: -
V gene: TRBV4-1
CDR3 protein: CASSHPARNGAYNEQFF
CDR3 DNA: TGCGCCAGCAGCCACCCGGCCCGGAACGGGGCCTACAATGAGCAGTTCTTC

J gene: TRBJ1-4
clone size: -
D gene: -
V gene: TRBV10-3
CDR3 protein: CAIRPTLDNEKLFF
CDR3 DNA: TGTGCCATCAGACCGACACTGGATAATGAAAAACTGTTTTTT

J gene: TRBJ1-3
clone size: -
D gene: TRBD1
V gene: TRBV5-1
CDR3 protein: CASSRDRSSGNTIYF
CDR3 DNA: TGCGCCAGCAGCCGGGACAGGAGCTCTGGAAACACCATATATTTT

J gene: TRBJ1-6
clone size: few
D gene: -
V gene: TRBV6-5
CDR3 protein: CASRYTANSPLHF
CDR3 DNA: TGTGCCAGCAGATATACAGCAAATTCACCCCTCCACTTT

J gene: TRBJ2-5
clone size: -
D gene: -
V gene: TRBV18
CDR3 protein: CASSTKQGLETQYF
CDR3 DNA: TGTGCCAGCTCAACAAAACAGGGTTTGGAGACCCAGTACTTC

J gene: TRBJ2-1
clone size: -
D gene: -
V gene: TRBV5-5
CDR3 protein: CASTLAAGGAVNEQFF
CDR3 DNA: TGTGCCAGCACCCTGGCGGCTGGCGGGGCCGTCAATGAGCAGTTCTTC

J gene: TRBJ2-5
clone size: -
D gene: -
V gene: TRBV27
CDR3 protein: CASSISHQETQYF
CDR3 DNA: TGTGCCAGCAGTATAAGCCACCAAGAGACCCAGTACTTC

J gene: TRBJ2-3
clone size: -
D gene: -
V gene: TRBV12-3/TRBV12-4
CDR3 protein: CASSFSVSSDDTQYF
CDR3 DNA: TGTGCCAGCAGTTTTTCGGTTTCTTCGGATGATACGCAGTATTTT

J gene: TRBJ2-7
clone size: few
D gene: TRBD1
V gene: TRBV30
CDR3 protein: CAGTGVSYEQYF
CDR3 DNA: TGTGCCGGGACAGGCGTCTCCTACGAGCAGTACTTC

J gene: TRBJ1-2
clone size: many
D gene: -
V gene: TRBV7-2
CDR3 protein: CASRHPDRLGSGYTF
CDR3 DNA: TGTGCCAGCAGACACCCGGACCGACTAGGGAGTGGCTACACCTTC

J gene: TRBJ2-7
clone size: -
D gene: TRBD1
V gene: TRBV6-2/TRBV6-3
CDR3 protein: CASRPIQGTLYEQYF
CDR3 DNA: TGTGCCAGCAGGCCAATACAGGGGACATTGTACGAGCAGTACTTC

J gene: TRBJ1-5
clone size: -
D gene: -
V gene: TRBV12-3/TRBV12-4
CDR3 protein: CASSLVWNLPQHF
CDR3 DNA: TGTGCCAGCAGTTTAGTCTGGAATCTGCCCCAGCATTTT

J gene: TRBJ1-1
clone size: few
D gene: -
V gene: TRBV14
CDR3 protein: CASSQSYRDLPTSTEAFF
CDR3 DNA: TGTGCCAGCAGCCAATCTTATCGAGACCTCCCTACGAGCACTGAAGCTTTCTTT

J gene: TRBJ2-5
clone size: -
D gene: -
V gene: TRBV12-3/TRBV12-4
CDR3 protein: CASSFMEGIGQETQYF
CDR3 DNA: TGTGCCAGCAGTTTTATGGAGGGAATAGGGCAAGAGACCCAGTACTTC

J gene: TRBJ2-1
clone size: -
D gene: -
V gene: TRBV3-1
CDR3 protein: CASSQMVRYNEQFF
CDR3 DNA: TGTGCCAGCAGCCAAATGGTACGCTACAATGAGCAGTTCTTC

J gene: TRBJ2-1
clone size: -
D gene: TRBD2
V gene: TRBV20-1
CDR3 protein: CSARAVASGRAAYEQFF
CDR3 DNA: TGCAGTGCTAGAGCGGTGGCTAGCGGGAGGGCCGCGTATGAGCAGTTCTTC

J gene: TRBJ2-7
clone size: few
D gene: -
V gene: TRBV12-3/TRBV12-4
CDR3 protein: CASRVDYSYEQYF
CDR3 DNA: TGTGCCAGCAGGGTAGATTACTCCTACGAGCAGTACTTC

J gene: TRBJ2-5
clone size: few
D gene: TRBD2
V gene: TRBV5-1
CDR3 protein: CASSLAGTSGGDEQYF
CDR3 DNA: TGCGCCAGCAGCTTGGCTGGGACTAGCGGGGGGGATGAGCAGTACTTC

J gene: TRBJ1-1
clone size: few
D gene: -
V gene: TRBV29-1
CDR3 protein: CSALDGLNTEAFF
CDR3 DNA: TGCAGCGCCCTGGACGGCCTGAACACTGAAGCTTTCTTT

J gene: TRBJ1-2
clone size: -
D gene: -
V gene: TRBV12-3/TRBV12-4
CDR3 protein: CASSGLAEDYGYTF
CDR3 DNA: TGTGCCAGCAGTGGGCTCGCGGAAGACTATGGCTACACCTTC